The 16 T cell receptor beta chains below come from one sample, sequenced in a study of identifying expanded T cells in peripheral blood. The table came from immunoSEQ multiplex PCR; TCRdb's copy has only in-frame clones and leaves some out. The data show around 91,000 clones, about 91% seen once. Sequenced sample: blood. Receptors were obtained from a person aged 18-70 years in good health.

This clone came up once. The rearrangement joins TRBV20-1 to TRBJ2-7; 9 positions agree with TRBD2. In germline, CDR1 is DFQATT, CDR2 SNEGSKA (reference sequence). J lost 12 bases, V lost 3 bases, and 6 bases had no gene match. The CDR3 has 11 amino acids. The CDR3 region is CSASGTSHRYF. CDR3 nucleotide sequence: TGCAGTGCTAGTGGGACTAGCCACAGGTACTTC.

This chain joins TRBV6-1 and TRBJ1-1; D is uncertain. This CDR3 is built from 13 residues. Germline V gene data show CDR1 as MNHNS and CDR2 as SASEGT. V was clipped by 7 bases and J by 1 base, with 10 bases between them. CDR3 bases: TGTGCCAGCAATTTAGTTTGGAACACTGAAGCTTTCTTT. Its translation is CASNLVWNTEAFF.

V usage is TRBV6-6 and J usage is TRBJ1-3; TRBD1 agrees at 7 bases. CDR3 length: 12 amino acids. V lost 8 bases to trimming and J lost 4 bases; unmatched junction nucleotides: 2. The germline V gene encodes CDR1 MNHNY and CDR2 SVGAGI (reference sequence). CDR3 region: CASGRGGNTIYF. In nucleotides, the CDR3 is TGTGCCAGCGGCAGGGGGGGAAACACCATATATTTT.

The chain combines TRBV18 with TRBJ2-2; D may correspond to TRBD1 or TRBD2 (6 bases each). CDR1 and CDR2 (germline): KGHSH, LQKENI. The CDR3 is 15 residues long. The V gene lost 3 bases and the J gene lost 5 bases, with 13 bases spanning the gap. As DNA, the CDR3 is TGTGCCAGCTCACCCTTTCCGGGGGCAACCGGGGAGCTGTTTTTT. This codes for CASSPFPGATGELFF.

The chain uses TRBV7-8 and TRBJ1-3; D is uncertain. CDR3 length equals 17 residues. Germline V lookup: CDR1 SGHVS, CDR2 FQNEAQ. The V gene lost 5 bases and the J gene lost 0 bases, with 17 bases spanning the gap. The CDR3 DNA is TGTGCCAGCAGCCCCCTGGCACTAACGAGCTCTGGAAACACCATATATTTT. This encodes CASSPLALTSSGNTIYF.

The V and J genes are TRBV5-4 and TRBJ2-1, with D hard to call. Germline V lookup: CDR1 SGHNT, CDR2 YYREEE (reference sequence). V gave up 0 bases and J gave up 7 bases, with 8 bases separating them. This CDR3 is built from 13 residues. CDR3: CASSLVWKNEQFF. The CDR3 DNA follows: TGTGCCAGCAGCTTGGTGTGGAAAAATGAGCAGTTCTTC.

V is TRBV9 and J is TRBJ2-7, with D perhaps matching TRBD1 (6 bases). Germline V gene sequence: CDR1 SGDLS, CDR2 YYNGEE. The CDR3 loop spans 16 amino acids. The germline V and J ends were trimmed by 0 bases and 3 bases, with 16 bases remaining between them. The CDR3, as DNA: TGTGCCAGCAGCGTAGGGGACAATCCTATAAGCTACGAGCAGTACTTC. It translates to CASSVGDNPISYEQYF.

The gene calls are TRBV9 and TRBJ2-1, with unresolved D. Per germline, CDR1 SGDLS and CDR2 YYNGEE. V gave up 0 bases and J gave up 3 bases, with 10 bases separating them. The CDR3 runs to 15 residues. The CDR3 DNA sequence: TGTGCCAGCAGCGTAGGTGTTAGTTTCTACAATGAGCAGTTCTTC. Its translation is CASSVGVSFYNEQFF.

This rearrangement joins TRBV28 to TRBJ1-5; possibly TRBD1 for D (5 bases). Between the trimmed V and J ends, which lost 6 bases and 9 bases, there was a span of 18 bases. This CDR3 has 14 amino acids. The V gene's germline CDR1 is MDHEN and CDR2 SYDVKM. The CDR3 nucleotides read TGTGCCAGCAGCCCTACAGGCACTACGCCGCCCCAGCATTTT. Encoded protein: CASSPTGTTPPQHF.

The J gene is TRBJ2-3, the V gene TRBV19; 10 positions agree with TRBD1. V trimming: 0 bases; J trimming: 4 bases; junction bases outside the gene matches: 4. This CDR3 comprises 16 residues. Germline CDR1 LNHDA, CDR2 SQIVND (reference sequence). Written as DNA, the CDR3 is TGTGCCAGTAGTATAGAGTGGACAGGGGGTCCAGATACGCAGTATTTT. Translating gives CASSIEWTGGPDTQYF.

The rearrangement joins TRBV6-1 to TRBJ2-1, with D hard to call. The CDR3 covers 12 residues. V dropped 5 bases and J dropped 9 bases, with 11 bases sitting between them. Germline V gene lookup returns CDR1 MNHNS and CDR2 SASEGT. DNA of the CDR3: TGTGCCAGCAGTCCCAATCGCATTGAGCAGTTCTTC. Protein sequence: CASSPNRIEQFF.

The J gene is TRBJ2-7, the V gene TRBV4-3; D ambiguous. V gave up 10 bases and J gave up 5 bases, with 15 bases separating them. There are 12 residues in the CDR3. From germline, CDR1 is LGHNA and CDR2 YSLEER. The DNA of the CDR3 is TGCGCCACCCTGCCCCGCGAGGACGAGCAGTACTTC. It encodes CATLPREDEQYF.

The V gene is TRBV7-3, the J gene TRBJ2-3, with D possibly TRBD1 on 6 matching bases. The V end was cut by 5 bases, the J end by 4 bases, with 13 bases between. Germline CDR1 is SGHTA and CDR2 is FQGTGA. This CDR3 spans 14 amino acids. The DNA of the CDR3 is TGTGCCAGCAGCGCAGCACAGGGCCCAGATACGCAGTATTTT. Its protein product is CASSAAQGPDTQYF.

The chain combines TRBV19 with TRBJ2-2; D is undetermined. The CDR3 loop spans 10 amino acids. V was cut by 6 bases and J by 6 bases, with 2 bases left in between. The germline gives CDR1 LNHDA, CDR2 SQIVND (reference sequence). The DNA for the CDR3 is TGTGCCAGTAGGGCCGGGGAGCTGTTTTTT. It translates to CASRAGELFF.

The gene calls are TRBV5-1 and TRBJ2-1, with no clear D. Trimming took 0 bases from V and 7 from J, leaving 11 bases between them. Germline V CDR1 and CDR2: SGHRS, YFSETQ. This CDR3 spans 14 amino acids. CDR3 sequence: CASSLVAGRNEQFF. The CDR3 nucleotides are TGCGCCAGCAGCTTGGTCGCAGGCCGTAATGAGCAGTTCTTC.

The gene calls are TRBV10-3 and TRBJ2-3, with 9 bases fitting TRBD1. Germline V CDR1 and CDR2: ENHRY, SYGVKD. The CDR3 extends over 14 amino acids. V lost 5 bases to trimming and J lost 5 bases; unmatched junction nucleotides: 5. CDR3 DNA sequence: TGTGCCATCAGTAACAGGGGGCTTGGAGATACGCAGTATTTT. Residues: CAISNRGLGDTQYF.